One sample yielded the 3 T cell receptor beta chains listed below, sequenced in a study of shared clonotypes between healthy human individuals. Only in-frame clones appear in the TCRdb table, and some are missing; sequencing was by immunoSEQ multiplex PCR. The data contain some 2.4 million clones, roughly 93% of them singletons. The material sequenced was naive CD4+ T cells from PBMCs. Noted subset: CD45RA+ positively selected. These receptors were obtained from a man aged 18 to 29 in good health. Some clones in this sample may be carry-over from other donors' samples.

This clone came up once. This sequence joins TRBV28 and TRBJ1-2, with TRBD1 as a possible D gene (5 bases). CDR3 length: 15 amino acids. Trimming left V 5 bases short and J 8 bases short, with 21 bases between. Germline lookup yields CDR1 MDHEN and CDR2 SYDVKM. In DNA form, the CDR3 reads TGTGCCAGCAGTATAAGAAGGGACTCCCCCAGCGGCTACACCTTC. Its translation is CASSIRRDSPSGYTF.

In this sample, this clone turned up once. The chain links TRBV28 to TRBJ2-3; the match to TRBD1 covers 8 bases. CDR3 length: 14 amino acids. The V segment lost 6 bases and the J segment 0 bases; nucleotides outside the gene matches: 2. Germline CDR1 reads MDHEN; CDR2 reads SYDVKM. The CDR3 sequence: CASRRTGSTDTQYF. For the CDR3, the DNA is TGTGCCAGCAGGCGGACAGGGAGCACAGATACGCAGTATTTT.

This sequence joins TRBV14 and TRBJ1-1, with D unclear. The CDR3 spans 15 residues. V gave up 1 base and J gave up 0 bases, with 9 bases separating them. The germline CDR1 and CDR2 sequences are SGHDN and FVKESK. CDR3 residues: CASSQAGLMNTEAFF. Written as DNA, the CDR3 is TGTGCCAGCAGCCAAGCAGGCCTCATGAACACTGAAGCTTTCTTT.